This T cell receptor beta chain comes out of a study of OX40 agonist ivuxolimab in advanced cancers. Data came from immunoSEQ multiplex PCR; TCRdb stores just in-frame clones and leaves some out. The sample contains tens of thousands of clones, roughly 89% of which appear only once. In germline, CDR1 is MNHEY, CDR2 SMNVEV (reference sequence). With 6 bases removed from V and 3 bases from J, the gap between germline ends came to 12 bases. The CDR3 totals 13 residues. The genes are TRBV27 and TRBJ2-7; no clear D gene. The sequence was obtained from an adult with an advanced solid tumor such as melanoma, head and neck, liver or kidney cancer. Material: CD4+ or CD8+ T cells sorted from blood, obtained in a trial of the OX40 agonist ivuxolimab. CDR3 residues: CASSRQDGYEQYF. The CDR3 DNA reads as TGTGCCAGCAGCCGGCAGGACGGCTACGAGCAGTACTTC.